This is a list of T cell receptor beta chains from one sample in a study of T-cell memory formation after mild COVID-19. Via MiXCR, TCRdb re-called the 5' RACE reads, giving one row per CDR3 protein. The repertoire consists of around 200,000 distinct CDR3 sequences, with 20% to 25% occurring once and the leading ten covering more than 20%. The sample was PBMCs or a T cell subset sorted from them (not recorded which). These receptors came from an adult woman who had mild COVID-19 (a few samples of this study predate the infection). Cell type and time point are not known. Each CDR3 is given with its conserved first and last residue. The D gene is left open where the match is weak. The size of a clone is reported for some rows only, either as once, few or many, or as a class for expanded clones.

abundance,v_gene,d_gene,j_gene,CDR3nt,CDR3aa
-,TRBV7-3,TRBD2,TRBJ2-3,TGTGCCAGCAGCTTAGACGGGAGGGCCGCAGATACGCAGTATTTT,CASSLDGRAADTQYF
few,TRBV4-2,-,TRBJ1-1,TGTGCCAGCAGCCATGGGACGAGCGAAGCTTTCTTT,CASSHGTSEAFF
few,TRBV20-1,TRBD2,TRBJ2-7,TGCAGTGCTAGAGACCCTCTCTTTGCGGGAGGGCCCTACGAGCAGTACTTC,CSARDPLFAGGPYEQYF
-,TRBV12-3/TRBV12-4,-,TRBJ1-2,TGTGCCAGCAGTTTCGGGCAGATCTATGGCTACACCTTC,CASSFGQIYGYTF
few,TRBV4-1,TRBD1,TRBJ2-3,TGCGCCAGCGCCCCGGGACAGGGGTTAGTAGATACGCAGTATTTT,CASAPGQGLVDTQYF
-,TRBV12-3/TRBV12-4,TRBD2,TRBJ2-3,TGTGCCAGCAGAATGACAGCGGGGGCTAGCACAGATACGCAGTATTTT,CASRMTAGASTDTQYF
-,TRBV9,-,TRBJ1-3,TGTGCCAGCAGCCCTAACGGAAACACCATATATTTT,CASSPNGNTIYF
few,TRBV11-2,-,TRBJ1-2,TGTGCCAGCAGTGCCACAGGCAACGCTTTCTATGGCTACACCTTC,CASSATGNAFYGYTF
once,TRBV15,-,TRBJ1-1,TGTGCCACCAGCAGAGATCCCCGGGAACTGAACACTGAAGCTTTCTTT,CATSRDPRELNTEAFF
-,TRBV7-9,TRBD1,TRBJ1-1,TGTGCCAGCAACACCAACACCCAGGGGGCGAGGAACACTGAAGCTTTCTTT,CASNTNTQGARNTEAFF
many,TRBV20-1,-,TRBJ1-1,TGCAGTGCTCGACACCAGCCGAACACTGAAGCTTTCTTT,CSARHQPNTEAFF
few,TRBV12-3/TRBV12-4,-,TRBJ2-5,TGTGCCAGCAGTCTAATTCGGGGTCTCGGAGAGACCCAGTACTTC,CASSLIRGLGETQYF
many,TRBV4-3,TRBD1,TRBJ2-6,TGCGCCAGCAGCCGGGCAGGGGGCACTGGGGCCAACGTCCTGACTTTC,CASSRAGGTGANVLTF